The T cell receptor (beta chain) under discussion was sequenced for a study of identical twins. This clonotype was counted a few times. A universal primer site was created by template switching, with the cDNA bearing unique molecular identifiers. One entry per CDR3 protein, called by TCRdb with MiXCR from the 5' RACE reads. The data show over 500,000 distinct CDR3 sequences, 20% to 25% seen once. Germline V gene data show CDR1 as MNHNS and CDR2 as SASEGT. V lost 6 bases to trimming and J lost 2 bases; unmatched junction nucleotides: 10. CDR3 size: 15 residues. These data are also associated with another study on T cells expressing NK-cell markers. That source reports: Eight donors were sequenced, of whom seven were HCMV-seropositive, while the remaining one was HCMV-seronegative. Similarly, these clonotypes led the CD3+CD56-NKG2C+ fraction as well in a few donors.

The rearrangement joins TRBV6-1 to TRBJ2-7; 7 bases match TRBD2. This clonotype was sampled from a young woman in good health. Sequenced: CD4+ T cells sorted from blood. The chain's CDR3 is CASRLPGGPTYEQYF. CDR3 nucleotide sequence: TGTGCCAGCAGACTACCGGGGGGACCTACCTACGAGCAGTACTTC.